This T cell receptor (beta chain) is drawn from a study of CD8+ T cells in alopecia areata. Study information: Tofacitinib dosing lasted 6 to 18 months, which was then followed by 6 months off drug.

Findings and limits, study-wide: Many expanded lesional clones stayed in scalp and blood while on tofacitinib.

Treatment: oral pan-JAK inhibitor, 5-10 mg twice daily. It was from alopecia areata patients that lesional scalp punch biopsies and peripheral blood were collected. Reverse transcription of extracted RNA yielded cDNA, which provided the sequencing template. Sequencing was performed with immunoSEQ multiplex PCR; in TCRdb, only in-frame clones are kept and a portion is missing. This sample has 150,000 to 200,000 clones, with roughly 46% found just once. This clone was seen a handful of times. What it binds is unknown. Additional DNA sequences in this sample encode the identical CDR3. Germline CDR1 is SGDLS and CDR2 is YYNGEE. The ends were cut back, 2 bases at V and 1 base at J, with 7 bases in the middle. The CDR3 extends over 15 amino acids.

The chain combines TRBV9 with TRBJ2-6; D may be TRBD1 (6 bases). This TCR was sampled from a human donor with alopecia areata. The material sequenced was CD8+ T cells sorted from blood, taken around week 53, from a patient treated with tofacitinib. The CDR3 region is CASSVTGSGANVLTF. DNA of the CDR3: TGTGCCAGCAGCGTTACAGGGTCTGGGGCCAACGTCCTGACTTTC.